The next 25 T cell receptor beta chains were all read from a single sample in a study of blood T cell repertoires in COVID-19. Clones were sequenced by immunoSEQ multiplex PCR, and TCRdb holds only the in-frame ones, with some missing. The sample records more than 300,000 clones, roughly nine tenths being singletons. The source material was peripheral blood. These TCRs come from a woman in her twenties or thirties with COVID-19, enrolled during active disease.

This chain uses TRBV2 with TRBJ1-3; no clear D. Germline assignment: CDR1 SNHLY and CDR2 FYNNEI. This CDR3 is built from 11 residues. V gave up 6 bases and J gave up 10 bases, with 10 bases separating them. The CDR3 spells CASSGEGTIYF. The CDR3 DNA sequence: TGTGCCAGCAGCGGGGAGGGAACCATATATTTT.

The sample holds a few counts of this clone. The rearrangement uses TRBV6-6 and TRBJ2-3, with D perhaps matching TRBD1 (5 bases). With 2 bases removed from V and 1 base from J, the gap between germline ends came to 10 bases. CDR1 is MNHNY and CDR2 is SVGAGI in the germline V gene (reference sequence). CDR3 length: 15 amino acids. The CDR3 reads CASSYVGARTDTQYF. The CDR3 bases are TGTGCCAGCAGTTACGTAGGGGCCCGCACAGATACGCAGTATTTT.

DNA of the CDR3: TGTGCCAGCAGCCAAGCGCCGGCGGGGGGGCCGAGGGGAAACATTCAGTACTTC. It specifies CASSQAPAGGPRGNIQYF. The chain links TRBV3-1 (or the pseudogene TRBV3-2) to TRBJ2-4; TRBD2 matches 9 bases. Germline-derived CDR1 and CDR2 are LGHDT and YNNKEL (reference sequence). The length of the CDR3 is 18 residues. The junction had 13 bases not matched to a gene; V was cut back by 1 base and J by 6 bases.

The gene calls are TRBV4-2 and TRBJ2-2; TRBD2 aligns across 10 bases. V lost 1 base to trimming and J lost 6 bases; unmatched junction nucleotides: 2. Germline V gene lookup returns CDR1 LGHNA and CDR2 YNFKEQ. The CDR3 runs to 15 residues. The CDR3 DNA is TGTGCCAGCAGCCAAGGGCTAGCGGGGGCCGGGGAGCTGTTTTTT. Its protein product is CASSQGLAGAGELFF.

This chain joins TRBV9 and TRBJ2-2; perhaps TRBD1 as D (6 bases). Germline CDR1 SGDLS, CDR2 YYNGEE. V shed 2 bases and J shed 1 base, with 15 bases lying between them. There are 17 residues in the CDR3. The CDR3 protein is CASSVYPGTLNTGELFF. The CDR3 DNA follows: TGTGCCAGCAGCGTTTATCCCGGGACACTGAACACCGGGGAGCTGTTTTTT.

This clone has a handful of counts. The chain carries TRBV19 and TRBJ1-5; no clear D. The V gene's germline CDR1 is LNHDA and CDR2 SQIVND (reference sequence). Trimming took off 6 bases at V and 7 bases at J, with 19 bases between the two ends. The CDR3 is 15 residues long. CDR3 sequence (DNA): TGTGCCAGTAGCCCACTGGGCCGGGGAGGGCAGCCCCAGCATTTT. Translated, it gives CASSPLGRGGQPQHF.

This chain connects TRBV30 to TRBJ2-2; 8 bases map to TRBD2. Per germline, CDR1 GTSNPN and CDR2 SVGIG (reference sequence). V lost 4 bases and J lost 7; bases outside the gene matches: 5. The CDR3 has 13 amino acids. The chain's CDR3 is CAWTALAGGELFF. The CDR3 DNA is TGTGCCTGGACGGCCCTAGCGGGCGGGGAGCTGTTTTTT.

The V gene is TRBV27, the J gene TRBJ2-5, with 11 nucleotides matching TRBD2. CDR3 length equals 14 residues. Losses at the gene ends were 6 bases for V and 7 bases for J; bases not matched to a gene: 7. The germline V gene encodes CDR1 MNHEY and CDR2 SMNVEV (reference sequence). In DNA form, the CDR3 reads TGTGCCAGCAGCCGTACTAGCGGGGGAAGGACCCAGTACTTC. This gives the protein CASSRTSGGRTQYF.

The chain employs TRBV7-8 and TRBJ2-3, with D possibly TRBD1 on 5 matching bases. Trimming took 5 bases from V and 1 from J, leaving 16 bases between them. The germline V gene encodes CDR1 SGHVS and CDR2 FQNEAQ. The CDR3 covers 16 residues. The CDR3 loop is CASSPENRIGTDTQYF. The CDR3 DNA reads as TGTGCCAGCAGCCCCGAAAACAGGATAGGCACAGATACGCAGTATTTT.

This clone was detected only a few times. V is TRBV4-1 and J is TRBJ2-2, with 8 positions matching TRBD2. Germline V lookup: CDR1 MGHRA, CDR2 YSYEKL. This CDR3 is built from 18 residues. V lost 3 bases to trimming and J lost 0 bases; unmatched junction nucleotides: 9. CDR3 bases: TGCGCCAGCAGCCACGCTGGGGCGGGGGGCACGAACACCGGGGAGCTGTTTTTT. This sequence encodes CASSHAGAGGTNTGELFF.

This rearrangement joins TRBV11-1 to TRBJ1-1; the D gene is possibly TRBD1 (6 bases). Trimming removed 6 bases from V and 6 bases from J, with 17 bases in between. The CDR3 sequence is 14 residues long. Germline lookup yields CDR1 SGHAT and CDR2 FQDESV (reference sequence). CDR3 DNA: TGTGCCAGCAGTCGACAGGTCGGGTACGCTGAAGCTTTCTTT. This translates into CASSRQVGYAEAFF.

V and J are TRBV7-6 and TRBJ1-1; possibly TRBD1 for D (5 bases). CDR3 length: 12 residues. Trimming shortened V by 1 base and J by 10 bases, and 10 bases separated the two germline ends. Germline-derived CDR1 and CDR2 are SGHVS and FNYEAQ. CDR3 amino acids: CASSLGQGRAFF. The DNA for the CDR3 is TGTGCCAGCAGCTTAGGGCAGGGAAGAGCTTTCTTT.

The sample holds one count of this clone. The chain has TRBV3-1 (or the pseudogene TRBV3-2) and TRBJ2-5; 9 bases are a match to TRBD1. V was clipped by 4 bases and J by 4 bases; unmatched bases: 7. Germline values: CDR1 LGHDT, CDR2 YNNKEL (reference sequence). The CDR3 runs 15 residues. The CDR3 DNA is TGTGCCAGCAGCCTCGGGGACAGGGCTGGAGAGACCCAGTACTTC. This gives the protein CASSLGDRAGETQYF.

The rearrangement links TRBV3-1 (or the pseudogene TRBV3-2) to TRBJ2-4; 11 bases are shared with TRBD2. This CDR3 has 17 amino acids. In germline, CDR1 is LGHDT, CDR2 YNNKEL (reference sequence). After removal of 1 base from V and 6 bases from J, the junction contained 8 bases not matched to a gene. CDR3 sequence reads: CASSQGLAGGRGNIQYF. CDR3 coding DNA: TGTGCCAGCAGCCAAGGCCTAGCGGGGGGCAGGGGAAACATTCAGTACTTC.

In the case of this clone: Different DNA sequences within this sample yield the same CDR3. V usage is TRBV2 and J usage is TRBJ1-1; 7 bases agree with TRBD1. J lost 0 bases, V lost 5 bases, and 3 bases had no gene match. The CDR3 has 14 residues. Germline loops: CDR1 SNHLY, CDR2 FYNNEI. The CDR3 loop reads CASSWTGMNTEAFF. DNA for the CDR3: TGTGCCAGCAGTTGGACAGGCATGAACACTGAAGCTTTCTTT. The variable domain in full, with the rest retrieved from reference TRBV2 and TRBJ1-1, is EPEVTQTPSHQVTQMGQEVILRCVPISNHLYFYWYRQILGQKVEFLVSFYNNEISEKSEIFDDQFSVERPDGSNFTLKIRSTKLEDSAMYFCASSWTGMNTEAFFGQGTRLTVV.

CDR3 residues: CASSQQPGLASDTQYF. Written as DNA, the CDR3 is TGTGCCAGCAGCCAACAGCCGGGACTAGCGTCAGATACGCAGTATTTT. The chain joins TRBV4-2 to TRBJ2-3, with 10 bases fitting TRBD2. Germline lookup yields CDR1 LGHNA and CDR2 YNFKEQ. Trimming cost V 2 bases and J 4 bases; bases outside gene matches: 6. The CDR3 extends over 16 amino acids.

The genes are TRBV19 and TRBJ1-4; D is perhaps TRBD1 (5 bases). V was cut by 8 bases and J by 3 bases, with 13 bases left in between. Looked up from germline, CDR1 is LNHDA and CDR2 is SQIVND (reference sequence). CDR3 length: 14 amino acids. The CDR3 sequence is CASSPGTPNEKLFF. The CDR3 DNA reads TGTGCCAGTTCCCCCGGGACTCCTAATGAAAAACTGTTTTTT.

The CDR3: CASSPRDRDNLHF. CDR3 sequence (DNA): TGTGCCAGCAGCCCCCGGGACAGGGACAACCTCCACTTT. The chain combines TRBV4-2 with TRBJ1-6; 9 bases agree with TRBD1. This CDR3 is built from 13 residues. The trim removed 4 bases at V and 15 bases at J, leaving 7 bases unmatched. Germline CDR1 and CDR2: LGHNA and YNFKEQ.

The chain uses TRBV10-1 and TRBJ2-4; the D gene is possibly TRBD2 (5 bases). Between the trimmed V and J ends, which lost 10 bases and 9 bases, there was a span of 19 bases. The germline V gene has CDR1 WNHNN and CDR2 SYGVQD (reference sequence). The CDR3 runs to 13 residues. The CDR3 DNA sequence: TGCGCCACCATGGAGGATCTGCGCAGCATTCAGTACTTC. This codes for CATMEDLRSIQYF.

This chain joins TRBV4-2 and TRBJ1-5; 7 bases align to TRBD1. There are 15 residues in the CDR3. Trimming removed 6 bases from V and 4 bases from J; junction bases left unmatched: 9. Germline CDR1 reads LGHNA; CDR2 reads YNFKEQ. The CDR3 here is CASSPESTGNQPQHF. CDR3 nucleotides: TGTGCCAGCAGTCCAGAGTCGACAGGGAATCAGCCCCAGCATTTT.

The J gene is TRBJ1-2, the V gene TRBV19; a weak D match, TRBD1 (6 bases). The V gene lost 2 bases and the J gene lost 5 bases, with 15 bases spanning the gap. The CDR3 totals 15 residues. Per the germline V gene, CDR1 is LNHDA and CDR2 is SQIVND (reference sequence). This CDR3 is CASSISRGEIYGYTF. The CDR3 nucleotides read TGTGCCAGTAGTATAAGCAGGGGTGAAATTTATGGCTACACCTTC.

The V gene is TRBV28, the J gene TRBJ1-2; D unresolved. V lost 1 base and J 4 bases, leaving 16 bases between the germline ends. Germline CDR1 reads MDHEN; CDR2 reads SYDVKM. This CDR3 comprises 16 residues. CDR3 in DNA: TGTGCCAGCAGTTTATATATGGGCCGAATTGGCTATGGCTACACCTTC. Its translation: CASSLYMGRIGYGYTF.

J is TRBJ1-6 and V is TRBV29-1, with D perhaps matching TRBD1 (6 bases). Germline CDR1 reads SQVTM; CDR2 reads ANQGSEA. V lost 6 bases to trimming and J lost 9 bases, with 15 bases between them. This CDR3 has 13 amino acids. As DNA, the CDR3 is TGCAGCGTCCAACAGGGTTTAAGTTCACCCCTCCACTTT. It is translated as CSVQQGLSSPLHF.

This chain joins TRBV3-1 (or the pseudogene TRBV3-2) and TRBJ2-2; 8 bases map to TRBD1. The CDR3 consists of 14 residues. The germline V gene has CDR1 LGHDT and CDR2 YNNKEL (reference sequence). Unmatched junction bases numbered 8, after V lost 4 bases and J lost 10 bases. CDR3 residues: CASSPTDRESELFF. In DNA form, the CDR3 reads TGTGCCAGCAGCCCTACGGACAGGGAGTCGGAGCTGTTTTTT.

The chain has TRBV19 and TRBJ1-5; D remains ambiguous. The CDR3 runs to 15 residues. Germline CDR1 LNHDA, CDR2 SQIVND (reference sequence). V was cut by 6 bases and J by 0 bases, with 12 bases left in between. The CDR3 DNA sequence: TGTGCCAGTAGACCAGGCCCTTCTAGCAATCAGCCCCAGCATTTT. It codes for CASRPGPSSNQPQHF.